Shown below are 8 T cell receptor beta chains from a single sample sequenced in a study of shared clonotypes between healthy human individuals (TCRdb year 2020). Library creation used the immunoSEQ multiplex PCR assay. The source is immuneACCESS, and TCRdb retained only in-frame sequences with V and J called. Part of the clones is not carried over; for the studies checked, unresolved V genes explain less than half of this, and the remainder is unexplained. The sample contains under 2.5 million clones, roughly 92% of them found a single time. Roughly 0.34% of the sample comes from the top ten. The sequenced material came from naive CD4+ T cells from PBMCs. Read against the paper, the sample's cell subset or site label means: CD45RA+ positively selected. These receptors were collected from a man aged 18 to 30 in good health. Some clones in this sample may be carry-over from other donors' samples.

This chain connects TRBV11-2 to TRBJ1-3, with a weak D call TRBD1 (6 bases). From germline, CDR1 is SGHAT and CDR2 FQNNGV. The CDR3 is 15 amino acids. V lost 5 bases and J 2 bases, leaving 13 bases between the germline ends. This CDR3 reads CASSLISGAGNTIYF. The CDR3 DNA is TGTGCCAGCAGCCTAATATCAGGGGCTGGAAACACCATATATTTT.

This chain uses TRBV11-2 with TRBJ2-2; D is perhaps TRBD1 (6 bases). The CDR3 has 16 amino acids. Germline CDR1 and CDR2: SGHAT and FQNNGV. Trimming took off 0 bases at V and 1 base at J, with 9 bases between the two ends. The CDR3 is CASSLERTVNTGELFF. The CDR3 DNA reads TGTGCCAGCAGCTTAGAGCGGACAGTGAACACCGGGGAGCTGTTTTTT.

The rearrangement uses TRBV28 and TRBJ2-7; TRBD1 agrees at 10 bases. The ends lost 3 bases at V and 3 bases at J; junction bases unmatched: 2. In germline, CDR1 is MDHEN, CDR2 SYDVKM. The CDR3 has 14 amino acids. Written as DNA, the CDR3 is TGTGCCAGCAGTTTGACAGGGGGCGTCTACGAGCAGTACTTC. It yields the protein CASSLTGGVYEQYF. Full variable domain (missing parts from reference TRBV28 and TRBJ2-7): DVKVTQSSRYLVKRTGEKVFLECVQDMDHENMFWYRQDPGLGLRLIYFSYDVKMKEKGDIPEGYSVSREKKERFSLILESASTNQTSMYLCASSLTGGVYEQYFGPGTRLTVT.

This clone was detected only once. The chain uses TRBV28 and TRBJ2-1, with D maybe TRBD2 (6 bases). The V gene lost 5 bases and the J gene lost 7 bases, with 15 bases spanning the gap. Germline V CDR1 and CDR2: MDHEN, SYDVKM. The CDR3 spans 14 residues. CDR3: CASSASGRRNEQFF. The CDR3 bases are TGTGCCAGCAGTGCGTCCGGGAGAAGAAATGAGCAGTTCTTC.

V gene TRBV5-1 combines with J gene TRBJ2-6; the D is unclear. The CDR3 length is 14 residues. The V end lost 4 bases, the J end lost 0 bases, and 5 bases lay between the germline ends. Germline CDR1 is SGHRS and CDR2 is YFSETQ. This chain's CDR3 is CASSPDSGANVLTF. CDR3 bases: TGCGCCAGCAGCCCGGACTCTGGGGCCAACGTCCTGACTTTC.

There are a few counts of this clone. The chain joins TRBV20-1 to TRBJ1-2; D gene uncertain. Germline CDR1 DFQATT, CDR2 SNEGSKA (reference sequence). Trimming shortened V by 5 bases and J by 7 bases, and 11 bases separated the two germline ends. CDR3 length equals 11 residues. This CDR3 is CSAPRLTGYTF. The CDR3 bases are TGCAGTGCTCCGAGGCTAACTGGCTACACCTTC.

This clone has a single count. The chain carries TRBV27 and TRBJ1-1; D is possibly TRBD1 (6 bases). V dropped 3 bases and J dropped 7 bases, with 21 bases sitting between them. This CDR3 spans 16 amino acids. CDR1 and CDR2 (germline): MNHEY, SMNVEV (reference sequence). The DNA for the CDR3 is TGTGCCAGCAGTTTCCACGAAGAGGGCAGGGGAGATGAAGCTTTCTTT. It encodes CASSFHEEGRGDEAFF.

This clone has a handful of counts. This chain links TRBV25-1 with TRBJ1-4; 7 bases agree with TRBD1. The junction had 2 bases not matched to a gene; V was cut back by 6 bases and J by 4 bases. The CDR3 consists of 13 residues. Germline CDR1 MGHDK, CDR2 SYGVNS. CDR3 amino acids: CASRGQINEKLFF. CDR3 DNA sequence: TGTGCCAGCAGGGGACAGATTAATGAAAAACTGTTTTTT.